These T cell receptor beta chains were read from a single sample in a study of human T cells and chemical hapten exposure. TCRdb passed the RACE reads through MiXCR, listing each CDR3 protein once. The repertoire holds approximately 120,000 distinct CDR3 sequences, 9% to 9.5% seen once, with 3% to 4% in the top ten. Sequences were derived from whole blood, sampled in connection with sensitization to the hapten diphenylcyclopropenone (DPC). These TCRs come from a woman in her 40s with alopecia areata. Some clones in this sample may be carry-over from other donors' samples. CDR3s include the opening cysteine and the closing phenylalanine or tryptophan. The D gene is left open where the match is weak. The size entry is marked missing in some rows and otherwise reads once, few, many or a size class.

abundance: once
v_gene: TRBV24-1
d_gene: -
j_gene: TRBJ2-1
CDR3aa: CATSDSLAISSYNEQFF
CDR3nt: TGTGCCACCAGTGATTCCTTGGCGATCTCCTCCTACAATGAGCAGTTCTTC

abundance: many
v_gene: TRBV27
d_gene: -
j_gene: TRBJ1-5
CDR3aa: CASSARPHSGNQPQHF
CDR3nt: TGTGCCAGCAGTGCCAGACCCCATTCGGGCAATCAGCCCCAGCATTTT

abundance: few
v_gene: TRBV7-9
d_gene: -
j_gene: TRBJ1-1
CDR3aa: CASSPEWEGAEAFF
CDR3nt: TGTGCCAGCAGCCCTGAATGGGAAGGCGCTGAAGCTTTCTTT

abundance: -
v_gene: TRBV27
d_gene: TRBD1
j_gene: TRBJ1-5
CDR3aa: CASSRRQGREYNQPQHF
CDR3nt: TGTGCCAGCAGTCGGAGACAGGGAAGGGAGTACAATCAGCCCCAGCATTTT

abundance: few
v_gene: TRBV7-2
d_gene: -
j_gene: TRBJ1-3
CDR3aa: CASSLAGARGNTIYF
CDR3nt: TGTGCCAGCAGCTTAGCGGGGGCGAGGGGAAACACCATATATTTT

abundance: many
v_gene: TRBV18
d_gene: -
j_gene: TRBJ2-7
CDR3aa: CASSPPSAGASEQYF
CDR3nt: TGTGCCAGCTCACCACCGTCCGCGGGGGCGAGTGAGCAGTACTTC

abundance: -
v_gene: TRBV6-2/TRBV6-3
d_gene: -
j_gene: TRBJ1-5
CDR3aa: CAISGVGGPQHF
CDR3nt: TGTGCCATCAGTGGCGTTGGGGGCCCCCAGCATTTT

abundance: many
v_gene: TRBV6-6
d_gene: -
j_gene: TRBJ2-7
CDR3aa: CASIDSSGYEQYF
CDR3nt: TGTGCCAGCATTGACAGCTCCGGCTACGAGCAGTACTTC

abundance: -
v_gene: TRBV24-1
d_gene: TRBD1
j_gene: TRBJ2-5
CDR3aa: CATSDFVTGVQETQYF
CDR3nt: TGTGCCACCAGTGATTTCGTGACAGGGGTCCAAGAGACCCAGTACTTC

abundance: -
v_gene: TRBV4-1
d_gene: -
j_gene: TRBJ2-3
CDR3aa: CASSPAGTGTDTQYF
CDR3nt: TGCGCCAGCAGCCCTGCAGGGACGGGGACAGATACGCAGTATTTT

abundance: many
v_gene: TRBV5-1
d_gene: -
j_gene: TRBJ2-7
CDR3aa: CASSWGTANPYEQYF
CDR3nt: TGCGCCAGCAGCTGGGGGACGGCAAATCCATACGAGCAGTACTTC

abundance: few
v_gene: TRBV4-2
d_gene: -
j_gene: TRBJ1-2
CDR3aa: CASSHSDSVYGYTF
CDR3nt: TGTGCCAGCAGCCACTCGGACAGCGTCTATGGCTACACCTTC

abundance: few
v_gene: TRBV29-1
d_gene: -
j_gene: TRBJ2-3
CDR3aa: CSVEFTDTQYF
CDR3nt: TGCAGCGTGGAGTTCACAGATACGCAGTATTTT

abundance: many
v_gene: TRBV20-1
d_gene: TRBD1
j_gene: TRBJ1-5
CDR3aa: CSAQPGGRSQHF
CDR3nt: TGCAGTGCTCAGCCAGGGGGCCGCTCCCAGCATTTT

abundance: many
v_gene: TRBV2
d_gene: -
j_gene: TRBJ2-5
CDR3aa: CASSARGGPGTQYF
CDR3nt: TGTGCCAGCAGTGCCCGTGGGGGTCCCGGGACCCAGTACTTC

abundance: many
v_gene: TRBV7-2
d_gene: -
j_gene: TRBJ1-2
CDR3aa: CASSLEVSYGYTF
CDR3nt: TGTGCCAGCAGCTTAGAGGTTTCCTATGGCTACACCTTC

abundance: many
v_gene: TRBV3-1
d_gene: -
j_gene: TRBJ1-2
CDR3aa: CASSQVMPNYGYTF
CDR3nt: TGTGCCAGCAGCCAAGTAATGCCTAACTATGGCTACACCTTC

abundance: many
v_gene: TRBV5-6
d_gene: -
j_gene: TRBJ1-3
CDR3aa: CASSTSGPQMDGLSGNTIYF
CDR3nt: TGTGCCAGCAGCACCTCAGGGCCGCAGATGGACGGACTCTCTGGAAACACCATATATTTT

abundance: -
v_gene: TRBV6-2/TRBV6-3
d_gene: TRBD1
j_gene: TRBJ2-7
CDR3aa: CASSYEEVPGTGAYEQYF
CDR3nt: TGTGCCAGCAGTTACGAAGAGGTTCCCGGGACAGGGGCCTACGAGCAGTACTTC

abundance: many
v_gene: TRBV12-3/TRBV12-4
d_gene: -
j_gene: TRBJ2-1
CDR3aa: CASSLGGALSYNEQFF
CDR3nt: TGTGCCAGCAGTTTAGGCGGGGCCTTATCCTACAATGAGCAGTTCTTC

abundance: many
v_gene: TRBV6-5
d_gene: TRBD1
j_gene: TRBJ1-5
CDR3aa: CASSFLTGVSNQPQHF
CDR3nt: TGTGCCAGCAGTTTCCTAACAGGGGTTAGCAATCAGCCCCAGCATTTT

abundance: -
v_gene: TRBV29-1
d_gene: TRBD1
j_gene: TRBJ1-4
CDR3aa: CSVTLTGGTNEKLFF
CDR3nt: TGCAGCGTGACCCTTACAGGGGGGACTAATGAAAAACTGTTTTTT

abundance: few
v_gene: TRBV7-2
d_gene: -
j_gene: TRBJ1-1
CDR3aa: CASSSPVLGSRTEAFF
CDR3nt: TGTGCCAGCAGCTCCCCGGTCTTAGGGTCTCGCACTGAAGCTTTCTTT

abundance: many
v_gene: TRBV11-2
d_gene: -
j_gene: TRBJ2-3
CDR3aa: CASSFRSYTDTQYF
CDR3nt: TGTGCCAGCAGCTTCAGATCCTACACAGATACGCAGTATTTT

abundance: -
v_gene: TRBV5-5
d_gene: TRBD2
j_gene: TRBJ2-5
CDR3aa: CASSSGLAMETQYF
CDR3nt: TGTGCCAGCAGCTCGGGACTAGCGATGGAGACCCAGTACTTC

abundance: many
v_gene: TRBV29-1
d_gene: TRBD1
j_gene: TRBJ1-1
CDR3aa: CSAPSGGEAFF
CDR3nt: TGCAGCGCGCCCTCAGGGGGTGAAGCTTTCTTT

abundance: -
v_gene: TRBV27
d_gene: TRBD1
j_gene: TRBJ2-1
CDR3aa: CASRSRTGDEQFF
CDR3nt: TGTGCCAGCAGGAGCAGGACAGGCGATGAGCAGTTCTTC

abundance: few
v_gene: TRBV5-1
d_gene: -
j_gene: TRBJ1-2
CDR3aa: CASSSQGSTNYGYTF
CDR3nt: TGCGCCAGCAGCTCGCAGGGATCAACTAACTATGGCTACACCTTC

abundance: few
v_gene: TRBV5-1
d_gene: -
j_gene: TRBJ2-3
CDR3aa: CASSSLRGGGDTQYF
CDR3nt: TGCGCCAGCAGCTCCCTCCGGGGTGGCGGAGATACGCAGTATTTT

abundance: many
v_gene: TRBV7-2
d_gene: TRBD1
j_gene: TRBJ1-4
CDR3aa: CASSSGQGAGSNEKLFF
CDR3nt: TGTGCCAGCAGCTCAGGACAGGGGGCAGGCTCAAATGAAAAACTGTTTTTT

abundance: few
v_gene: TRBV20-1
d_gene: -
j_gene: TRBJ1-3
CDR3aa: CSAPLSRGGNTIYF
CDR3nt: TGCAGTGCTCCCCTCTCGAGGGGTGGAAACACCATATATTTT

abundance: -
v_gene: TRBV10-3
d_gene: -
j_gene: TRBJ2-3
CDR3aa: CAVSESHQTGRRTDTQYF
CDR3nt: TGTGCCGTCAGTGAGTCTCACCAAACAGGGAGGCGCACAGATACGCAGTATTTT

abundance: -
v_gene: TRBV5-6
d_gene: TRBD2
j_gene: TRBJ2-2
CDR3aa: CASSSGLAGAFTGELFF
CDR3nt: TGTGCCAGCAGCTCAGGACTAGCGGGGGCCTTCACCGGGGAGCTGTTTTTT

abundance: -
v_gene: TRBV10-2
d_gene: -
j_gene: TRBJ2-3
CDR3aa: CASKKGGGIDTQYF
CDR3nt: TGCGCCAGCAAGAAGGGGGGGGGCATAGATACGCAGTATTTT

abundance: many
v_gene: TRBV20-1
d_gene: TRBD1
j_gene: TRBJ2-7
CDR3aa: CSAHARDRGDEQYF
CDR3nt: TGCAGTGCCCATGCAAGGGACAGGGGCGACGAGCAGTACTTC

abundance: -
v_gene: TRBV4-3
d_gene: -
j_gene: TRBJ2-2
CDR3aa: CASSLFDRPNTGELFF
CDR3nt: TGCGCCAGCAGCCTCTTCGACCGGCCGAACACCGGGGAGCTGTTTTTT

abundance: few
v_gene: TRBV19
d_gene: -
j_gene: TRBJ2-1
CDR3aa: CASSIASRAHNNEQFF
CDR3nt: TGTGCCAGTAGTATAGCGTCCAGAGCCCATAACAATGAGCAGTTCTTC

abundance: -
v_gene: TRBV4-3
d_gene: TRBD2
j_gene: TRBJ2-3
CDR3aa: CASSQDRGGDTQYF
CDR3nt: TGCGCCAGCAGCCAAGACCGGGGGGGAGATACGCAGTATTTT

abundance: many
v_gene: TRBV6-7
d_gene: -
j_gene: TRBJ1-5
CDR3aa: CASRDGPGTRADQPQHF
CDR3nt: TGTGCCAGCAGGGACGGTCCCGGGACGCGGGCCGATCAGCCCCAGCATTTT

abundance: few
v_gene: TRBV5-4
d_gene: -
j_gene: TRBJ2-2
CDR3aa: CASTDRNTGELFF
CDR3nt: TGTGCCAGCACAGACAGGAACACCGGGGAGCTGTTTTTT

abundance: many
v_gene: TRBV7-3
d_gene: -
j_gene: TRBJ2-1
CDR3aa: CASSRDSSYNEQFF
CDR3nt: TGTGCCAGCAGCCGGGACTCGTCCTACAATGAGCAGTTCTTC

abundance: few
v_gene: TRBV5-4
d_gene: -
j_gene: TRBJ2-3
CDR3aa: CASSLPSRTDTQYF
CDR3nt: TGTGCCAGCAGCTTGCCCTCGAGGACAGATACGCAGTATTTT

abundance: -
v_gene: TRBV4-2
d_gene: TRBD2
j_gene: TRBJ2-4
CDR3aa: CASSQALAGGGAQNIQYF
CDR3nt: TGTGCCAGCAGCCAAGCCCTAGCGGGGGGCGGGGCCCAAAACATTCAGTACTTC

abundance: few
v_gene: TRBV20-1
d_gene: -
j_gene: TRBJ2-3
CDR3aa: CSARETEATDTQYF
CDR3nt: TGCAGTGCTAGAGAGACTGAGGCCACAGATACGCAGTATTTT

abundance: many
v_gene: TRBV12-3/TRBV12-4
d_gene: TRBD1
j_gene: TRBJ1-6
CDR3aa: CASSLPASGTGSPPLHF
CDR3nt: TGTGCCAGCAGTTTACCAGCCTCCGGGACAGGGTCGCCACCCCTCCACTTT

abundance: -
v_gene: TRBV11-2
d_gene: TRBD1
j_gene: TRBJ2-7
CDR3aa: CASSWGQPYEQYF
CDR3nt: TGTGCCAGCAGCTGGGGACAGCCGTACGAGCAGTACTTC

abundance: many
v_gene: TRBV11-2
d_gene: TRBD1
j_gene: TRBJ2-7
CDR3aa: CASSLDGDRYYEQYF
CDR3nt: TGTGCCAGCAGCTTAGATGGGGACAGATACTACGAGCAGTACTTC

abundance: many
v_gene: TRBV29-1
d_gene: -
j_gene: TRBJ1-2
CDR3aa: CSVYRGTIYGYTF
CDR3nt: TGCAGCGTCTACCGGGGGACCATCTATGGCTACACCTTC

abundance: few
v_gene: TRBV7-7
d_gene: -
j_gene: TRBJ2-7
CDR3aa: CASSAGHEQYF
CDR3nt: TGTGCTAGCAGCGCCGGGCATGAGCAGTACTTC

abundance: few
v_gene: TRBV6-1
d_gene: TRBD2
j_gene: TRBJ2-3
CDR3aa: CASSEPGLAGDTQYF
CDR3nt: TGTGCCAGCAGTGAACCCGGACTAGCAGGAGATACGCAGTATTTT

abundance: many
v_gene: TRBV28
d_gene: TRBD1
j_gene: TRBJ1-2
CDR3aa: CASSPTHRQGVPYGYTF
CDR3nt: TGTGCCAGCAGTCCGACCCACCGACAGGGGGTACCTTATGGCTACACCTTC

abundance: -
v_gene: TRBV28
d_gene: -
j_gene: TRBJ2-7
CDR3aa: CASSHHEQYF
CDR3nt: TGTGCCAGCAGTCACCACGAGCAGTACTTC

abundance: -
v_gene: TRBV5-6
d_gene: -
j_gene: TRBJ1-2
CDR3aa: CASSLWADGYTF
CDR3nt: TGTGCCAGCAGCTTGTGGGCAGACGGCTACACCTTC

abundance: -
v_gene: TRBV2
d_gene: -
j_gene: TRBJ2-2
CDR3aa: CASRGRLTGELFF
CDR3nt: TGTGCCAGCAGGGGACGGCTAACCGGGGAGCTGTTTTTT

abundance: -
v_gene: TRBV4-1
d_gene: TRBD1
j_gene: TRBJ2-6
CDR3aa: CVSSHPGQGALSGANVLTF
CDR3nt: TGCGTCAGCAGCCATCCGGGACAGGGGGCGTTATCTGGGGCCAACGTCCTGACTTTC